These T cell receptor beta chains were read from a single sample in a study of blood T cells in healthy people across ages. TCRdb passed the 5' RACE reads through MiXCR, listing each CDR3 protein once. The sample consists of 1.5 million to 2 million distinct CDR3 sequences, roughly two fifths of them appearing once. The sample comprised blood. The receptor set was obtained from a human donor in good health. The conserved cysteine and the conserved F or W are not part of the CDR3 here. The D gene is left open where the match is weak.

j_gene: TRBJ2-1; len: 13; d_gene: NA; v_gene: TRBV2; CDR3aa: ASRRTATMNNEQF
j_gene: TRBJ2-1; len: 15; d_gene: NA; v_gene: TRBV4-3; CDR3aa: ASSQEGLKTLYNEQF
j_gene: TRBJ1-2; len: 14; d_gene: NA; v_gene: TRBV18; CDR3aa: ASSSTSTGLNYGYT
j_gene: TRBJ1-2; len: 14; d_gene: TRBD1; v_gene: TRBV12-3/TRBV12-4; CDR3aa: ASSPTGSHPVHGYT
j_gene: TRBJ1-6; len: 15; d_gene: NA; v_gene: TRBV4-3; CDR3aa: ASSQVSYSSYNSPLH
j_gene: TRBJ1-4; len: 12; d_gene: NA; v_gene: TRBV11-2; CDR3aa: ASSLRRLSEKLF
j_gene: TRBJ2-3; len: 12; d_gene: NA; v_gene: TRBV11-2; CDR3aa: ASSIVGGTDTQY
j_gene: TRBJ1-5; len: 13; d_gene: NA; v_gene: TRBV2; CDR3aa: ASSVEIASNQPQH
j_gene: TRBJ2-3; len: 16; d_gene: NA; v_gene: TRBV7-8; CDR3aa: ASRGGTESTTYTDTQY
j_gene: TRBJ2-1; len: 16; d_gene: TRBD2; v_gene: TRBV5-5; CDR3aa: ASSFGLAGDLSYNEQF
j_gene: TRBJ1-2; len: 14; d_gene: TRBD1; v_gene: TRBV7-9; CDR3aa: ASSWGATGQNYGYT
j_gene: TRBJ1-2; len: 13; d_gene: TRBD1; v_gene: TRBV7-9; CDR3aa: ASSSGQGVKWGYT
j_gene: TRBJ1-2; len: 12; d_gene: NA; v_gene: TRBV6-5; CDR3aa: ASRFEGRGYGYT
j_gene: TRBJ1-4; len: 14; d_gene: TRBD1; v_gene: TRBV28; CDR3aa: ASSPTAGQLNEKRF
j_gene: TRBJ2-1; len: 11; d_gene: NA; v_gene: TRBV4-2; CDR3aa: ASSQDADNEQF
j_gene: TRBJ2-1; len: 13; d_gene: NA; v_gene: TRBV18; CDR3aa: ASSPEGLRYNEQF
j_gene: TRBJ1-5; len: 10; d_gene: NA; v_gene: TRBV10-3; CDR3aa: AIRTDNQPQH
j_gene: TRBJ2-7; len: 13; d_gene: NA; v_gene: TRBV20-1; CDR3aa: SARELNRGIYEQY
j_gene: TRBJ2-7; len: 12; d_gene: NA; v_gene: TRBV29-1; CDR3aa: SVGGADHPYEQY
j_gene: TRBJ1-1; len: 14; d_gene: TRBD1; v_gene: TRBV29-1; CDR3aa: TANPGQGEWNTEAF
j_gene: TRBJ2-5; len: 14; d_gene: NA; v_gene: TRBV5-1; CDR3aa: ASRALYRKLQETQY
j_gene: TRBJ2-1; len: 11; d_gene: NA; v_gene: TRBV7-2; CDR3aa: ASRQGWYNEQF
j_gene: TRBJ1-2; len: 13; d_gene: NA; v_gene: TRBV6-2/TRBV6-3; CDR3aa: ASSPLRIGGNVYT
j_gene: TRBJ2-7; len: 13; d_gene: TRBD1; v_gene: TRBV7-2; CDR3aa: ASSEGQATTYEQY
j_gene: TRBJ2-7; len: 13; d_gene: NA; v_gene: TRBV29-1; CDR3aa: SVEGGSGGAYEQY
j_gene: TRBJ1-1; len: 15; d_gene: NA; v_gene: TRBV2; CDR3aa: ASSETLTGSLLTEAF
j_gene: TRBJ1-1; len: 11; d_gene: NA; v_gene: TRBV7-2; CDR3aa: ASSTQEDTEAF
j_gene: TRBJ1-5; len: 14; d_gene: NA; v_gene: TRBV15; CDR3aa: ATSRSRGLGNQPQH
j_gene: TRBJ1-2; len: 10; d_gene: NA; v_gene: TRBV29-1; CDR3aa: SVGFSGYGYT
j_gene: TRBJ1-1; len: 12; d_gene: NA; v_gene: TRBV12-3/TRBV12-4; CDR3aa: ASSRQMDRTEAF
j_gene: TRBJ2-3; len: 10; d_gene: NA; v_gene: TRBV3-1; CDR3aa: ASSQVGGLWY
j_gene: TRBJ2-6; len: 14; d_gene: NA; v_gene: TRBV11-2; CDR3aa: ASSLGVAAGANVLT
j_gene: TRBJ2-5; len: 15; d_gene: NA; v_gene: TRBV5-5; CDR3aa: ASSRRGAGKTQETQY
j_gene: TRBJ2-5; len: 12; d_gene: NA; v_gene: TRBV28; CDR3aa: ASSSGIRGETQY
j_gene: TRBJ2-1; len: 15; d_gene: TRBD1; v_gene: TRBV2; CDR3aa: ASSTTPGQGSYNEQF
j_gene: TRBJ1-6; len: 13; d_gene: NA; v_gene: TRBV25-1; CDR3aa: ASSESTGFNSPLH
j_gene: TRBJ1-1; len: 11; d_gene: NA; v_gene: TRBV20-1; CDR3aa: SARIQLGRGAF
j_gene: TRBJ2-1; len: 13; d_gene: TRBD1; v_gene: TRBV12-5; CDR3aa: ASGLGGQGVKTQF
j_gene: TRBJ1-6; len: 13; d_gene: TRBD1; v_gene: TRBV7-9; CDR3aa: ASSLLGTVNSPLH
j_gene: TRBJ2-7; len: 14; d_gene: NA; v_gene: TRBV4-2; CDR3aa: ASSQDPGQHTYEQY
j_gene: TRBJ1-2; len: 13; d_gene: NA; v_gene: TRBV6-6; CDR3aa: ASTLQPGLNYGYT